These T cell receptor beta chains were read from a single sample in a study of cytomegalovirus exposure and HLA in healthy donors. Repertoires were generated with immunoSEQ multiplex PCR, while TCRdb's copy carries only in-frame clones and drops some. This sample has about 160,000 clones, with around nine tenths found just once. The sample taken for sequencing was PBMCs. These receptor sequences come from a man younger than 30 in good health and CMV-seronegative. Both conserved end residues are part of each CDR3. The order of the fields is CDR3 DNA, CDR3 protein, D gene, V gene, clone size, J gene. A D gene is named only where the DNA matches it firmly. Clone size appears in some rows only: once, few, many, or a class for an expanded clone.

cdr3_nt: TGCGCCAGCAGCCAAGAATATCAGGGTTCCTCCTACGAGCAGTACTTC
cdr3_aa: CASSQEYQGSSYEQYF
d_call: -
v_call: TRBV4-3
clone_size: -
j_call: TRBJ2-7

cdr3_nt: TGTGCCAGCAGCTTCGGAGGACTTTTAAGCATTCAGTACTTC
cdr3_aa: CASSFGGLLSIQYF
d_call: -
v_call: TRBV7-2
clone_size: -
j_call: TRBJ2-4

cdr3_nt: TGTGCCAGCAGTGAAGCGACGGGCTCCTATAATTCACCCCTCCACTTT
cdr3_aa: CASSEATGSYNSPLHF
d_call: -
v_call: TRBV2
clone_size: -
j_call: TRBJ1-6

cdr3_nt: TGTGCCAGCAGCCCGAGGGGGAATAAACCAGAGCAGTACTTC
cdr3_aa: CASSPRGNKPEQYF
d_call: -
v_call: TRBV11-1
clone_size: -
j_call: TRBJ2-7

cdr3_nt: TGCAGCGCCCGACAGGGGTCCTACGAGCAGTACTTC
cdr3_aa: CSARQGSYEQYF
d_call: TRBD1
v_call: TRBV29-1
clone_size: -
j_call: TRBJ2-7

cdr3_nt: TGTGCCAGCAGCGGATGGGATACAGGGCGGAACACTGAAGCTTTCTTT
cdr3_aa: CASSGWDTGRNTEAFF
d_call: -
v_call: TRBV5-4
clone_size: -
j_call: TRBJ1-1

cdr3_nt: TGTGCCAGTAGCCACCCAGGGGGTGTCGGCTACGAGCAGTACTTC
cdr3_aa: CASSHPGGVGYEQYF
d_call: TRBD1
v_call: TRBV19
clone_size: -
j_call: TRBJ2-7

cdr3_nt: TGTGCCAGCAGCTTCGTCGGACAGGGGATAGCCAAAAACATTCAGTACTTC
cdr3_aa: CASSFVGQGIAKNIQYF
d_call: TRBD1
v_call: TRBV5-4
clone_size: -
j_call: TRBJ2-4

cdr3_nt: TGTGCCAGCAGCCAGGGACTAGCGTGGCAAGAGACCCAGTACTTC
cdr3_aa: CASSQGLAWQETQYF
d_call: TRBD2
v_call: TRBV6-1
clone_size: -
j_call: TRBJ2-5

cdr3_nt: TGTGCCAGCAGTGACGGTTGGGACAGGGGTACAGATACGCAGTATTTT
cdr3_aa: CASSDGWDRGTDTQYF
d_call: TRBD1
v_call: TRBV2
clone_size: -
j_call: TRBJ2-3

cdr3_nt: TGTGCCAGCAGTTTAACAGGCTCGAACACTGAAGCTTTCTTT
cdr3_aa: CASSLTGSNTEAFF
d_call: -
v_call: TRBV27
clone_size: -
j_call: TRBJ1-1

cdr3_nt: TGTGCCAGCAGCTCCGCGGGCGGGAGCGGCTACGAGCAGTACTTC
cdr3_aa: CASSSAGGSGYEQYF
d_call: TRBD2
v_call: TRBV7-6
clone_size: -
j_call: TRBJ2-7

cdr3_nt: TGTGCCAGCAGTTTAAAAGGCGGGCAGCAGCCCCAGCATTTT
cdr3_aa: CASSLKGGQQPQHF
d_call: -
v_call: TRBV27
clone_size: -
j_call: TRBJ1-5

cdr3_nt: TGTGCCAGCAGTTCCCCCCAACAGGCATGGTACGAGCAGTACTTC
cdr3_aa: CASSSPQQAWYEQYF
d_call: -
v_call: TRBV28
clone_size: once
j_call: TRBJ2-7

cdr3_nt: TGTGCCAGCAGCCTTCGGACGGGGAGCTGGACTGAAGCTTTCTTT
cdr3_aa: CASSLRTGSWTEAFF
d_call: -
v_call: TRBV11-2
clone_size: -
j_call: TRBJ1-1

cdr3_nt: TGTGCCAGCAGCCAGGACTGGGTCTCCTACAATGAGCAGTTCTTC
cdr3_aa: CASSQDWVSYNEQFF
d_call: -
v_call: TRBV4-2
clone_size: -
j_call: TRBJ2-1

cdr3_nt: TGCGCCAGCAGCCCGCAGGGGCCGACTAACTATGGCTACACCTTC
cdr3_aa: CASSPQGPTNYGYTF
d_call: -
v_call: TRBV5-1
clone_size: -
j_call: TRBJ1-2

cdr3_nt: TGTGCCAGCAGCCGAGCGGGAGGGCCCGATGAGCAGTTCTTC
cdr3_aa: CASSRAGGPDEQFF
d_call: TRBD2
v_call: TRBV6-4
clone_size: -
j_call: TRBJ2-1

cdr3_nt: TGTGCCAGCAGCCCCAAGACAGGGGGCACCGGGGAGCTGTTTTTT
cdr3_aa: CASSPKTGGTGELFF
d_call: TRBD1
v_call: TRBV7-6
clone_size: -
j_call: TRBJ2-2

cdr3_nt: TGCGCCAGCAGCCTCCAGGGGTTTAATGAAAAACTGTTTTTT
cdr3_aa: CASSLQGFNEKLFF
d_call: -
v_call: TRBV5-1
clone_size: -
j_call: TRBJ1-4

cdr3_nt: TGTGCCAGCAGCCTCCGACTAGCGGGCCCCTACGAGCAGTACTTC
cdr3_aa: CASSLRLAGPYEQYF
d_call: TRBD2
v_call: TRBV4-2
clone_size: once
j_call: TRBJ2-7

cdr3_nt: TGTGCCTGGAGTCCGCGCCCTAACTATGGCTACACCTTC
cdr3_aa: CAWSPRPNYGYTF
d_call: -
v_call: TRBV30
clone_size: once
j_call: TRBJ1-2

cdr3_nt: TGCGCCAGCAGCTCGGGACTAGCGGCTAGCACAGATACGCAGTATTTT
cdr3_aa: CASSSGLAASTDTQYF
d_call: TRBD2
v_call: TRBV5-1
clone_size: few
j_call: TRBJ2-3

cdr3_nt: TGCAGCGCCGTGACAGATTCTGGAAACACCATATATTTT
cdr3_aa: CSAVTDSGNTIYF
d_call: -
v_call: TRBV29-1
clone_size: -
j_call: TRBJ1-3

cdr3_nt: TGCGCCAGCAGCCATACCCTGGCTAGCGGCGTCTACGAGCAGTACTTC
cdr3_aa: CASSHTLASGVYEQYF
d_call: TRBD2
v_call: TRBV4-3
clone_size: -
j_call: TRBJ2-7

cdr3_nt: TGCGCCAGCAGCCAATCGAGCGGGGGGCGAATCACAGATACGCAGTATTTT
cdr3_aa: CASSQSSGGRITDTQYF
d_call: TRBD2
v_call: TRBV4-1
clone_size: -
j_call: TRBJ2-3

cdr3_nt: TGCGCCAGCAGCTCCCTGGACAGAGTGAAAAACATTCAGTACTTC
cdr3_aa: CASSSLDRVKNIQYF
d_call: -
v_call: TRBV5-1
clone_size: -
j_call: TRBJ2-4

cdr3_nt: TGTGCCAGCACTCTTACTTCGGGAAACACCATATATTTT
cdr3_aa: CASTLTSGNTIYF
d_call: -
v_call: TRBV28
clone_size: -
j_call: TRBJ1-3

cdr3_nt: TGTGCCAGCAGTGACGAGGGGAGGCGTTCACCCCTCCACTTT
cdr3_aa: CASSDEGRRSPLHF
d_call: -
v_call: TRBV6-4
clone_size: -
j_call: TRBJ1-6

cdr3_nt: TGTGCCAGCACTGATCGAGCGTTCAATGAGCAGTTCTTC
cdr3_aa: CASTDRAFNEQFF
d_call: -
v_call: TRBV2
clone_size: -
j_call: TRBJ2-1

cdr3_nt: TGTGCCAGCAGCCAAGATAACAGGGACATCTTTAATTCACCCCTCCACTTT
cdr3_aa: CASSQDNRDIFNSPLHF
d_call: -
v_call: TRBV4-2
clone_size: -
j_call: TRBJ1-6